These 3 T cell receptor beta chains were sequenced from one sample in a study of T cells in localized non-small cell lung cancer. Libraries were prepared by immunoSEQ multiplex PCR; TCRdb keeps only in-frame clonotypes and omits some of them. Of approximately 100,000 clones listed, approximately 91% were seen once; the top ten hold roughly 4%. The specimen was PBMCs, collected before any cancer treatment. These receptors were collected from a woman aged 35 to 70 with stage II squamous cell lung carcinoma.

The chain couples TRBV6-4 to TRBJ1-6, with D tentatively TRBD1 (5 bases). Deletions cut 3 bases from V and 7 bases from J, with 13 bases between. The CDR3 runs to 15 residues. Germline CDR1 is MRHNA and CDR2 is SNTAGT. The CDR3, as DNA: TGTGCCAGCAGTGAGGGATGGGGGATAAATTCACCCCTCCACTTT. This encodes CASSEGWGINSPLHF.

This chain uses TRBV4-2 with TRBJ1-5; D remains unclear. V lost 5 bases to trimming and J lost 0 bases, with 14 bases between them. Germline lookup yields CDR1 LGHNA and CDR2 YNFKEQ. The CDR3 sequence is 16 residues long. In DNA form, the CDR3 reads TGTGCCAGCAGCAACAACAAGGCGGGTAGCAATCAGCCCCAGCATTTT. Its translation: CASSNNKAGSNQPQHF.

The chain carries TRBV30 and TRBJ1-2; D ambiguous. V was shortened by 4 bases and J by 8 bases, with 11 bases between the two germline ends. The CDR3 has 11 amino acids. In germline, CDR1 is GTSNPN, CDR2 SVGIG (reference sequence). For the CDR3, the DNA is TGTGCCTGGATAAGTTTAGAGGGCTACACCTTC. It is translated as CAWISLEGYTF.